One and the same sample provided the 12 T cell receptor beta chains below, sequenced in a study of cytomegalovirus exposure and HLA in healthy donors. The PCR used 60 Vbeta and 13 Jbeta primers. Method: immunoSEQ multiplex PCR; TCRdb's copy keeps in-frame clones and lacks some. The sample holds roughly 150,000 clones, more than 65% seen once. The source material was PBMCs. The receptor source for this set is a woman aged 25 to 39 in good health and CMV-seronegative.

The chain couples TRBV29-1 to TRBJ2-4; 7 bases line up with TRBD1. V was clipped by 6 bases and J by 8 bases; unmatched bases: 13. The CDR3 runs 14 residues. Germline CDR1 is SQVTM and CDR2 is ANQGSEA. The CDR3 loop reads CSVLPRTGGDIQYF. DNA of the CDR3: TGCAGCGTCCTGCCAAGGACAGGTGGAGACATTCAGTACTTC.

This clone is classed as medium-sized. This sequence joins TRBV5-6 and TRBJ2-7, with D tentatively TRBD2 (6 bases). The V gene lost 4 bases and the J gene lost 2 bases, with 16 bases spanning the gap. CDR1 is SGHDT and CDR2 is YYEEEE in the germline V gene. There are 15 residues in the CDR3. CDR3 coding DNA: TGTGCCAGCAGCATCTTAGCGGATGGGGCCTACGAGCAGTACGTC. It is translated as CASSILADGAYEQYV.

V usage is TRBV7-2 and J usage is TRBJ1-1; D remains ambiguous. The CDR3 contains 15 residues. The ends were cut back, 6 bases at V and 0 bases at J, with 14 bases in the middle. Germline assignment: CDR1 SGHTA and CDR2 FQGNSA. CDR3 sequence (DNA): TGTGCCAGCAGGCCGGCGGTATTCATGAACACTGAAGCTTTCTTT. Encoded protein: CASRPAVFMNTEAFF.

This clone was counted between two and nine times. The same CDR3 also results from other DNA sequences found in this sample. This chain connects TRBV5-1 to TRBJ2-3; D may be TRBD2 (6 bases). This CDR3 comprises 14 residues. The germline V and J ends were trimmed by 0 bases and 2 bases, with 7 bases remaining between them. Per germline, CDR1 SGHRS and CDR2 YFSETQ. The CDR3 spells CASSLGDSTDTQYF. For the CDR3, the DNA is TGCGCCAGCAGCTTGGGGGACTCCACAGATACGCAGTATTTT.

This clone was observed a few times. The chain recombines TRBV6-1 with TRBJ2-3; 8 bases align to TRBD1. The V and J ends lost 4 bases and 2 bases, in that order; junction bases with no gene match: 14. Germline V gene data show CDR1 as MNHNS and CDR2 as SASEGT. The CDR3 length is 18 residues. The DNA for the CDR3 is TGTGCCAGCAGTGTCCTTCGAGGGCAGGGGGCGAACACAGATACGCAGTATTTT. Amino acid sequence: CASSVLRGQGANTDTQYF.

The J gene is TRBJ1-1, the V gene TRBV11-2; no clear D gene. The CDR3 runs 13 residues. Trimming shortened V by 4 bases and J by 1 base, and 7 bases separated the two germline ends. The V gene's germline CDR1 is SGHAT and CDR2 FQNNGV. The CDR3 DNA reads TGTGCCAGCAGCTCCGAGGCGAACACTGAAGCTTTCTTT. Amino acids: CASSSEANTEAFF. Using reference TRBV11-2 and TRBJ1-1 for the parts outside the CDR3, the full variable domain is EAGVAQSPRYKIIEKRQSVAFWCNPISGHATLYWYQQILGQGPKLLIQFQNNGVVDDSQLPKDRFSAERLKGVDSTLKIQPAKLEDSAVYLCASSSEANTEAFFGQGTRLTVV.

V is TRBV5-6 and J is TRBJ1-2, with TRBD1 identical over 7 bases. The germline V gene has CDR1 SGHDT and CDR2 YYEEEE. V lost 1 base, J lost 8 bases, and 5 bases stayed unmatched. The CDR3 covers 13 residues. CDR3 sequence: CASSLTGDGGYTF. For the CDR3, the DNA is TGTGCCAGCAGCTTGACAGGGGACGGAGGCTACACCTTC.

The chain is built from TRBV10-3 and TRBJ2-5; D may be TRBD1 (6 bases). The CDR3 is 17 residues long. Germline CDR1 reads ENHRY; CDR2 reads SYGVKD. The ends were cut back, 6 bases at V and 5 bases at J, with 25 bases in the middle. CDR3 loop: CAISDAKLTGITETQYF. The CDR3 bases are TGTGCCATCAGCGACGCCAAACTGACAGGAATTACGGAGACCCAGTACTTC.

This sequence joins TRBV10-3 and TRBJ2-2; 8 bases align to TRBD1. The CDR3 covers 15 residues. Per the germline V gene, CDR1 is ENHRY and CDR2 is SYGVKD. After removal of 6 bases from V and 2 bases from J, the junction contained 5 bases not matched to a gene. CDR3 region: CAISLTGVNTGELFF. CDR3 nucleotide sequence: TGTGCCATCAGCCTGACAGGGGTCAACACCGGGGAGCTGTTTTTT.

The chain carries TRBV19 and TRBJ1-3; 7 nucleotides match TRBD1. The length of the CDR3 is 16 residues. Germline values: CDR1 LNHDA, CDR2 SQIVND (reference sequence). V shed 4 bases and J 1 base; nucleotides not matched to a gene: 7. CDR3 in amino acids: CASSTRGGASGNTIYF. Written as DNA, the CDR3 is TGTGCCAGTAGTACCCGAGGGGGCGCGTCTGGAAACACCATATATTTT.

The chain uses TRBV5-1 and TRBJ1-6; 7 nucleotides match TRBD1. Germline V gene data show CDR1 as SGHRS and CDR2 as YFSETQ. The CDR3 totals 14 residues. The J segment lost 14 bases and the V segment lost 5 bases, leaving 13 bases of the junction unmatched. The CDR3, as DNA: TGCGCCAGCAGAAATACAGGGGCCGAGGGGACCCTCCACTTT. Its translation is CASRNTGAEGTLHF.

The chain combines TRBV5-4 with TRBJ2-1; 7 bases match TRBD2. J was trimmed by 6 bases and V by 5 bases; bases with no gene match: 5. Germline V gene lookup returns CDR1 SGHNT and CDR2 YYREEE (reference sequence). The CDR3 sequence is 13 residues long. The CDR3 is CASRPLAVNEQFF. DNA for the CDR3: TGTGCCAGCAGGCCGCTAGCGGTCAATGAGCAGTTCTTC.